This TCR beta chain was sequenced in a study of cytomegalovirus exposure and HLA in healthy donors. Study information: Of approximately 400 genotyped donors, around 76% clustered with self-reported Caucasian donors.

The PCR contained 60 Vbeta and 13 Jbeta primers. In the authors' methods: The count from a later analysis was about 80 million unique TCR beta chains, around 11 million of them shared. Sequencing used immunoSEQ multiplex PCR; TCRdb keeps in-frame clones, though not all of them. Clonal size and the V and J genes are those of that table, whereas D and trimming came from the DNA. Of about 140,000 clones in the sample, about 80% are singletons; the top ten hold 1.7%. This clone came up once. Its target is unknown. Whole-study results and caveats: Rare sequences made up most TCRs, while some public TCRs were found in many donors. Data from an earlier analysis indicated that most TCR beta V segments were productive either about 90% or about 30% of the time.

Sequencing was carried out using PBMCs. The TCR originated in a woman aged 25 to 39 in good health and CMV-seronegative.

The chain's CDR3 is CASSIDLQATKFYGYTF. CDR3 in DNA: TGTGCCAGTAGTATAGATCTCCAGGCCACGAAATTCTATGGCTACACCTTC. This chain uses TRBV19 with TRBJ1-2; D ambiguous. The V gene's germline CDR1 is LNHDA and CDR2 SQIVND (reference sequence). CDR3 length: 17 residues. The V gene lost 0 bases and the J gene lost 4 bases, with 18 bases spanning the gap.